This TCR beta chain was recovered during a study of blood T cell repertoires in COVID-19. Study information: COVID-19 samples collected from the United States, Italy and Spain covered acute and convalescent phases. PBMCs, B-cell-depleted T cells, or T cells were the source of the cDNA or gDNA that made up the material.

TCRdb's table, derived via immunoSEQ multiplex PCR, lists solely in-frame clones and lacks some. The sample includes about 140,000 clones, roughly 87% of them seen just once. The CDR3 has 15 amino acids. Trimming took 3 bases from V and 2 from J; bases not matched to a gene: 6. The germline gives CDR1 DFQATT, CDR2 SNEGSKA (reference sequence). Sequencing was done on a sample of peripheral blood. This clonotype was sampled from a woman aged 45-65 years with acute or convalescent COVID-19. V usage is TRBV20-1 and J usage is TRBJ2-3; 9 bases agree with TRBD1. The CDR3 DNA follows: TGCAGTGCTAGTAGGACAGGGGCCACCACAGATACGCAGTATTTT. This sequence encodes CSASRTGATTDTQYF.